These 14 T cell receptor beta chains were all obtained from the same sample, sequenced in a study of memory CD4+ T cells and cytomegalovirus serostatus (dated by TCRdb to between 2018 and 2021). Preparation of the library involved the immunoSEQ multiplex PCR assay. Here the immuneACCESS table is served through TCRdb, limited to in-frame sequences with V and J called. Missing clones are a known gap in these copies; in checked studies unresolved V genes cover under half, and the rest lacks a known reason. Here the sample has 70,000 to 90,000 clones; about 73% occur a single time. The ten biggest clones cover 2.5% to 3% of the sample. A FACSAria II was used to sort memory CD4+ T cells, defined as single viable CD3+CD4+CD8-CD45RO+ cells. Sequenced input: memory CD4+ T cells from blood. The source is an adult in good health and CMV-seropositive.

This clone was seen a single time. V gene TRBV18 combines with J gene TRBJ1-2; D may be TRBD1 (6 bases). This CDR3 has 14 amino acids. Germline CDR1 is KGHSH and CDR2 is LQKENI. V was shortened by 3 bases and J by 7 bases, with 15 bases between the two germline ends. The CDR3 is CASSPPSGGSGYTF. Written as DNA, the CDR3 is TGTGCCAGCTCACCTCCTAGTGGGGGCTCTGGCTACACCTTC.

This clone was recorded a few times. The rearrangement links TRBV28 to TRBJ2-5; 10 nucleotides align to TRBD2. V dropped 4 bases and J dropped 2; count of bases not matched to a gene: 4. CDR1 is MDHEN and CDR2 is SYDVKM in the germline V gene. The CDR3 runs 15 residues. The CDR3 nucleotides are TGTGCCAGCAGTTCCCTTAGCGGGGGGCAAGAGACCCAGTACTTC. Protein sequence: CASSSLSGGQETQYF.

V usage is TRBV30 and J usage is TRBJ1-5; 7 bases are a match to TRBD1. Germline lookup yields CDR1 GTSNPN and CDR2 SVGIG (reference sequence). CDR3 length equals 14 residues. The V and J ends lost 1 base and 5 bases, in that order; junction bases with no gene match: 5. This chain's CDR3 is CAWSGQGGHQPQHF. The CDR3, as DNA: TGTGCCTGGAGTGGACAGGGTGGGCATCAGCCCCAGCATTTT.

This clone was counted between two and nine times. This chain joins TRBV9 and TRBJ1-2; maybe TRBD1 (6 bases). The CDR3 is 15 residues long. Germline V gene data show CDR1 as SGDLS and CDR2 as YYNGEE. V gave up 4 bases and J gave up 5 bases, with 18 bases separating them. CDR3 DNA: TGTGCCAGCAGCCCTCTGCCGACAGGTTTTTATGGCTACACCTTC. This codes for CASSPLPTGFYGYTF. Variable domain in full (rest from reference TRBV9 and TRBJ1-2): DSGVTQTPKHLITATGQRVTLRCSPRSGDLSVYWYQQSLDQGLQFLIQYYNGEERAKGNILERFSAQQFPDLHSELNLSSLELGDSALYFCASSPLPTGFYGYTFGSGTRLTVV.

This rearrangement joins TRBV11-3 to TRBJ2-6; D is unresolved. The CDR3 spans 14 residues. Trimming stripped 5 bases from V and 4 bases from J, with 9 bases between. Germline loops: CDR1 SGHNT, CDR2 YENEEA. Here the CDR3 reads CASSRVAGANVLTF. CDR3 bases: TGTGCCAGCAGCAGGGTTGCCGGGGCCAACGTCCTGACTTTC.

For the CDR3, the DNA is TGTGCCAGCAAACGGACAGGGACGACCTACGAGCAGTACGTC. The encoded protein is CASKRTGTTYEQYV. The J gene is TRBJ2-7, the V gene TRBV2; 8 bases map to TRBD1. Germline V gives CDR1 SNHLY, CDR2 FYNNEI. The CDR3 has 14 amino acids. V trimming: 7 bases; J trimming: 2 bases; junction bases outside the gene matches: 7.

This clone came up once. This chain connects TRBV4-1 to TRBJ1-4; 8 bases are a match to TRBD1. V lost 3 bases to trimming and J lost 4 bases; unmatched junction nucleotides: 10. CDR3 length equals 17 residues. The germline V gene encodes CDR1 MGHRA and CDR2 YSYEKL. The CDR3 spells CASSQGDRGGGNEKLFF. The CDR3 region has the DNA TGCGCCAGCAGCCAGGGTGACAGGGGCGGAGGTAATGAAAAACTGTTTTTT.

The chain recombines TRBV30 with TRBJ1-6, with TRBD1 as a possible D gene (6 bases). Germline V gene data show CDR1 as GTSNPN and CDR2 as SVGIG (reference sequence). The CDR3 extends over 17 amino acids. V dropped 3 bases and J dropped 0 bases, with 15 bases sitting between them. The CDR3 DNA is TGTGCCTGGAGAAGGGGGGTTTATGGCTCCTATAATTCACCCCTCCACTTT. It specifies CAWRRGVYGSYNSPLHF.

The genes are TRBV28 and TRBJ1-6, with D possibly matching TRBD1 (5 bases). Germline V lookup: CDR1 MDHEN, CDR2 SYDVKM. The CDR3 length is 14 residues. Trimming removed 6 bases from V and 10 bases from J, with 16 bases in between. In DNA, the CDR3 is TGTGCCAGCAGGCCCGGGACGGCAGGGTCACCCCTCCACTTT. Its translation: CASRPGTAGSPLHF.

The rearrangement uses TRBV7-2 and TRBJ2-2; D gene uncertain. V dropped 0 bases and J dropped 6 bases, with 5 bases sitting between them. The CDR3 covers 13 residues. CDR1 and CDR2 from the germline V gene are SGHTA and FQGNSA. The CDR3 coding sequence is TGTGCCAGCAGCTTAGCCCGAGCCGGGGAGCTGTTTTTT. The encoded protein is CASSLARAGELFF.

The chain joins TRBV15 to TRBJ2-5; 8 positions agree with TRBD2. The CDR3 is 15 residues long. The germline V gene has CDR1 LNHNV and CDR2 YYDKDF (reference sequence). Trimming at V came to 1 base and at J to 2 bases, leaving 3 bases not matched to a gene. CDR3 sequence (DNA): TGTGCCACCAGCAGAGTTGCGGGGGGACAAGAGACCCAGTACTTC. It codes for CATSRVAGGQETQYF.

The chain recombines TRBV27 with TRBJ1-2, with D maybe TRBD1 (5 bases). Germline V lookup: CDR1 MNHEY, CDR2 SMNVEV (reference sequence). V was cut by 6 bases and J by 1 base, with 12 bases left in between. The CDR3 totals 14 residues. CDR3 region: CASSGGALNYGYTF. The CDR3 nucleotides read TGTGCCAGCAGCGGGGGAGCGCTTAACTATGGCTACACCTTC.

The CDR3 sequence is CASSLAGLEAFF. CDR3 in DNA: TGTGCCAGCAGTTTAGCGGGGTTGGAAGCTTTCTTT. The genes are TRBV28 and TRBJ1-1; D remains ambiguous. The CDR3 has 12 residues. Germline assignment: CDR1 MDHEN and CDR2 SYDVKM. With 2 bases removed from V and 8 bases from J, the gap between germline ends came to 9 bases.

This clone has just a few counts. The CDR3, as DNA: TGTGCCAGCTCACCATTGACAGGTTCCAACTATGGCTACACCTTC. Its translation is CASSPLTGSNYGYTF. The chain uses TRBV18 and TRBJ1-2, with D possibly matching TRBD1 (6 bases). CDR1 is KGHSH, CDR2 LQKENI, per germline. The CDR3 covers 15 residues. V lost 2 bases, J lost 2 bases, and 12 bases lay in between.